The rows below give T cell receptor beta chains drawn from one sample of a study of PD-1 blockade in mismatch repair-deficient tumors. Generated by immunoSEQ multiplex PCR, the TCRdb table keeps only in-frame clones and is missing some. The data contain 25,000 to 30,000 clones, 65% to 85% of them singletons. Specimen: PBMCs, collected before pembrolizumab treatment. These receptors came from an adult with mismatch repair-deficient cancer. CDR3s include the opening cysteine and the closing phenylalanine or tryptophan. D genes are given only for firm matches. The size entry is marked missing in some rows and otherwise reads once, few, many or a size class.

d_call: .; clone_size: .; v_call: TRBV9; j_call: TRBJ2-3; cdr3_nt: TGTGCCAGCAGCGGGGCTTTGAGAGATACGCAGTATTTT; cdr3_aa: CASSGALRDTQYF
d_call: TRBD1; clone_size: .; v_call: TRBV7-8; j_call: TRBJ2-1; cdr3_nt: TGTGCCAGCAGCTTAGACAGGGGGCTTTACAATGAGCAGTTCTTC; cdr3_aa: CASSLDRGLYNEQFF
d_call: .; clone_size: .; v_call: TRBV4-1; j_call: TRBJ2-2; cdr3_nt: TGCGCCAGCAGCCAAGCGGTAGCGGCGAACACCGGGGAGCTGTTTTTT; cdr3_aa: CASSQAVAANTGELFF
d_call: TRBD2; clone_size: .; v_call: TRBV5-1; j_call: TRBJ2-7; cdr3_nt: TGCGCCAGCAGCTTAGGAGGTCTAGCGGGAGGGCTCTCCTACGAGCAGTACTTC; cdr3_aa: CASSLGGLAGGLSYEQYF
d_call: .; clone_size: .; v_call: TRBV5-1; j_call: TRBJ2-6; cdr3_nt: TGCGCCAGCAGCTTGTCGCAGGGGATCTGGCTTTCCACCTCTGGGGCCAACGTCCTGACTTTC; cdr3_aa: CASSLSQGIWLSTSGANVLTF
d_call: TRBD1; clone_size: once; v_call: TRBV28; j_call: TRBJ1-2; cdr3_nt: TGTGCCAGCAGGCGACAGGGGGACTATGGCTACACCTTC; cdr3_aa: CASRRQGDYGYTF
d_call: .; clone_size: .; v_call: TRBV2; j_call: TRBJ1-5; cdr3_nt: TGTGCCAGCAGGCCTCAGGGAAATCAGCCCCAGCATTTT; cdr3_aa: CASRPQGNQPQHF
d_call: .; clone_size: .; v_call: TRBV18; j_call: TRBJ2-1; cdr3_nt: TGTGCCAGCTCACCATCGGCTAGGATGGAGCAGTTCTTC; cdr3_aa: CASSPSARMEQFF
d_call: TRBD2; clone_size: .; v_call: TRBV19; j_call: TRBJ2-1; cdr3_nt: TGTGCCAGTAGTAAAGGACTAGCGGGAGGGGGCTCCTACAATGAGCAGTTCTTC; cdr3_aa: CASSKGLAGGGSYNEQFF
d_call: .; clone_size: .; v_call: TRBV5-4; j_call: TRBJ2-7; cdr3_nt: TGTGCCAGCAGCTTGCAACAGGGTTCGGGTGAGCAGTACTTC; cdr3_aa: CASSLQQGSGEQYF
d_call: .; clone_size: .; v_call: TRBV5-6; j_call: TRBJ1-2; cdr3_nt: TGTGCCAGCAGCCCTGGCCCCGGGACTCGGGATCGAGGCTACACCTTC; cdr3_aa: CASSPGPGTRDRGYTF
d_call: TRBD2; clone_size: .; v_call: TRBV19; j_call: TRBJ2-7; cdr3_nt: TGTGCCAGTAGTACCTGGACTAGCGGGACGGGCGAGCAGTACTTC; cdr3_aa: CASSTWTSGTGEQYF
d_call: .; clone_size: .; v_call: TRBV5-4; j_call: TRBJ2-6; cdr3_nt: TGTGCCAGCAGCCTAAGAGGCTCTGGGGCCAACGTCCTGACTTTC; cdr3_aa: CASSLRGSGANVLTF
d_call: .; clone_size: .; v_call: TRBV7-6; j_call: TRBJ2-3; cdr3_nt: TGTGCCAGCAGCCCACTATCAGCGGCGTCAGATACGCAGTATTTT; cdr3_aa: CASSPLSAASDTQYF
d_call: TRBD1; clone_size: .; v_call: TRBV27; j_call: TRBJ1-1; cdr3_nt: TGTGCCAGCGGTCATGGACAGGGAACTGAAGCTTTCTTT; cdr3_aa: CASGHGQGTEAFF
d_call: .; clone_size: .; v_call: TRBV7-9; j_call: TRBJ2-3; cdr3_nt: TGTGCCAGCAGTGTGGGTCAGGGGAAATCCTATACGCAGTATTTT; cdr3_aa: CASSVGQGKSYTQYF
d_call: TRBD2; clone_size: .; v_call: TRBV13; j_call: TRBJ2-5; cdr3_nt: TGTGCCAGCAGCTTGGGACTAGCGGGACAAGAGACCCAGTACTTC; cdr3_aa: CASSLGLAGQETQYF
d_call: TRBD1; clone_size: .; v_call: TRBV7-2; j_call: TRBJ1-1; cdr3_nt: TGTGCCAGCAGCGAACGACAGGGGCGCATGAACACTGAAGCTTTCTTT; cdr3_aa: CASSERQGRMNTEAFF
d_call: TRBD1; clone_size: .; v_call: TRBV2; j_call: TRBJ1-4; cdr3_nt: TGTGCCAGCAGTGAAGGCACAGGGGGGTTTTTT; cdr3_aa: CASSEGTGGFF
d_call: .; clone_size: .; v_call: TRBV5-8; j_call: TRBJ1-1; cdr3_nt: TGTGCCAGCAGCTTGGGGAGGGAAAGCGAAGCTTTCTTT; cdr3_aa: CASSLGRESEAFF
d_call: .; clone_size: .; v_call: TRBV9; j_call: TRBJ2-3; cdr3_nt: TGTGCCAGCAGCGTAGCGGGAGCAAGGGCGGATACGCAGTATTTT; cdr3_aa: CASSVAGARADTQYF
d_call: .; clone_size: .; v_call: TRBV19; j_call: TRBJ1-2; cdr3_nt: TGTGCCAGTAGTATAATAAGACAGACGCCTTATGGCTACACCTTC; cdr3_aa: CASSIIRQTPYGYTF
d_call: TRBD1; clone_size: .; v_call: TRBV28; j_call: TRBJ1-5; cdr3_nt: TGTGCCAGCACTAGGACAGGGCTGGATCAGCCCCAGCATTTT; cdr3_aa: CASTRTGLDQPQHF
d_call: TRBD2; clone_size: .; v_call: TRBV7-3; j_call: TRBJ2-7; cdr3_nt: TGTGCCAGCAGCCTAACCGGGGGGGCAGTTCCCTACGAGCAGTACTTC; cdr3_aa: CASSLTGGAVPYEQYF
d_call: TRBD1; clone_size: .; v_call: TRBV28; j_call: TRBJ1-5; cdr3_nt: TGTGCCAGCAAGGGGGCCATCAATCAGCCCCAGCATTTT; cdr3_aa: CASKGAINQPQHF
d_call: TRBD2; clone_size: .; v_call: TRBV6-5; j_call: TRBJ2-5; cdr3_nt: TGTGCCAGCAGCATGATAGCGGGAACAGAGACCCAGTACTTC; cdr3_aa: CASSMIAGTETQYF
d_call: .; clone_size: .; v_call: TRBV21-1; j_call: TRBJ1-2; cdr3_nt: TGTGCCAGCAGCCTAAGGACAGCCATTGGGGGCTACACCTTC; cdr3_aa: CASSLRTAIGGYTF
d_call: TRBD2; clone_size: .; v_call: TRBV4-1; j_call: TRBJ2-3; cdr3_nt: TGCGCCAGCAGCCAAGTAGCGGGAAGCACAGATACGCAGTATTTT; cdr3_aa: CASSQVAGSTDTQYF
d_call: .; clone_size: .; v_call: TRBV29-1; j_call: TRBJ1-5; cdr3_nt: TGCAGCGTTACGGAGGGGAAAAGTGTCAGGGTGGACCAGCCCCAGCATTTT; cdr3_aa: CSVTEGKSVRVDQPQHF
d_call: .; clone_size: .; v_call: TRBV7-9; j_call: TRBJ1-1; cdr3_nt: TGTGCCAGCAGCTTCGTCTCTGAAGCTTTCTTT; cdr3_aa: CASSFVSEAFF
d_call: TRBD1; clone_size: .; v_call: TRBV7-9; j_call: TRBJ1-3; cdr3_nt: TGTGCCAGCAGCTTACCGGACAGGGCGGATGGAAACACCATATATTTT; cdr3_aa: CASSLPDRADGNTIYF
d_call: .; clone_size: .; v_call: TRBV6-5; j_call: TRBJ2-7; cdr3_nt: TGTGCCAGCAGTTACTCGATGGAGCGGAGCTACGAGCAGTACTTC; cdr3_aa: CASSYSMERSYEQYF
d_call: .; clone_size: few; v_call: TRBV27; j_call: TRBJ1-3; cdr3_nt: TGTGCCAGCAGCATCTCTGGAAACACCATATATTTT; cdr3_aa: CASSISGNTIYF
d_call: TRBD2; clone_size: .; v_call: TRBV29-1; j_call: TRBJ2-5; cdr3_nt: TGCAGCGTTGCGGCTAGCGGGAGTCTCCAGTACTTC; cdr3_aa: CSVAASGSLQYF
d_call: TRBD1; clone_size: .; v_call: TRBV11-3; j_call: TRBJ1-3; cdr3_nt: TGTGCCAGCAGCTTTGGCCCAACAGGGGCTGGAAACACCATATATTTT; cdr3_aa: CASSFGPTGAGNTIYF
d_call: .; clone_size: .; v_call: TRBV7-2; j_call: TRBJ1-3; cdr3_nt: TGTGCCAGCAGCTTAGGTTCACAGGGCTCTGGAAACACCATATATTTT; cdr3_aa: CASSLGSQGSGNTIYF
d_call: .; clone_size: .; v_call: TRBV18; j_call: TRBJ1-1; cdr3_nt: TGTGCCAGCTCACCGCGGAGGGAGGAGGCTGAAGCTTTCTTT; cdr3_aa: CASSPRREEAEAFF
d_call: TRBD2; clone_size: .; v_call: TRBV7-3; j_call: TRBJ2-1; cdr3_nt: TGTGCCAGCAGCTTGCGGGGGAGAGATAACAATGAGCAGTTCTTC; cdr3_aa: CASSLRGRDNNEQFF
d_call: .; clone_size: .; v_call: TRBV6-5; j_call: TRBJ2-3; cdr3_nt: TGTGCCAGCAGAAAGTCCCTAGCACAACCAGATACGCAGTATTTT; cdr3_aa: CASRKSLAQPDTQYF
d_call: .; clone_size: .; v_call: TRBV28; j_call: TRBJ2-7; cdr3_nt: TGTGCCAGCAGTTTTCCGGACAACTCCTACGAGCAGTACTTC; cdr3_aa: CASSFPDNSYEQYF
d_call: TRBD2; clone_size: .; v_call: TRBV13; j_call: TRBJ2-2; cdr3_nt: TGTGCCAGCAGCTTTGGGACTAGCGGGAAAACCGGGGAGCTGTTTTTT; cdr3_aa: CASSFGTSGKTGELFF
d_call: TRBD2; clone_size: .; v_call: TRBV6-6; j_call: TRBJ2-1; cdr3_nt: TGTGCCACGGGACTAGTCTCCTACAATGAGCAGTTCTTC; cdr3_aa: CATGLVSYNEQFF
d_call: TRBD2; clone_size: once; v_call: TRBV10-3; j_call: TRBJ2-2; cdr3_nt: TGTGCCATCAGTGAGTTGGGGACTAGCGGGAGAATCGGGGAGCTGTTTTTT; cdr3_aa: CAISELGTSGRIGELFF
d_call: TRBD2; clone_size: .; v_call: TRBV28; j_call: TRBJ2-7; cdr3_nt: TGTGCCAGCAGTTTTGGAGGCGGGAGGCGCGGCTACGAGCAGTACTTC; cdr3_aa: CASSFGGGRRGYEQYF